This T cell receptor beta chain was observed in a study of blood T cell repertoires in COVID-19. Whole-study context: The origin of the acute and convalescent COVID-19 samples was the United States, Italy and Spain. In each case, the material was cDNA or gDNA derived from T cells, B-cell-depleted T cells, or PBMCs.

The CDR3 is made up of 14 amino acids. V dropped 5 bases and J dropped 5; count of bases not matched to a gene: 3. Germline assignment: CDR1 SEHNR and CDR2 FQNEAQ (reference sequence). In the source study's methods: Nucleated cell number was recorded as an estimate derived from reference gene primer amplification. Clones were read by immunoSEQ multiplex PCR, and TCRdb kept only the in-frame ones, dropping some. V, J and clone size reflect that table, while D and trimming were determined from the DNA. The sample has 250,000 to 300,000 clones; 70% to 90% are singletons. In this sample, this clone turned up a few times.

Sequences were obtained from peripheral blood. This receptor was taken from a woman in her seventies with acute or convalescent COVID-19. This chain uses TRBV7-9 with TRBJ1-4, with 9 bases fitting TRBD1. CDR3 protein: CASSQGQGNEKLFF. CDR3 nucleotides: TGTGCCAGCAGCCAGGGACAGGGAAATGAAAAACTGTTTTTT.